Listed here are 27 T cell receptor beta chains from one sample, sequenced in a study. MiXCR was run by TCRdb on the 5' RACE reads, yielding one entry per CDR3 protein. The sample has 53,000 or so distinct CDR3 sequences, approximately 23% seen once. The source material was tumor-infiltrating naive CD4+ T cells sorted from the breast tumor. The subset here: naive CD4+ T cells, CD4+CD45RA+CD25-. These receptors were collected from a female donor with breast cancer.

The genes are TRBV6-2 or TRBV6-3 and TRBJ2-7; D remains ambiguous. From germline, CDR1 is MNHEY and CDR2 SVGEGT. The CDR3 contains 12 residues. V dropped 8 bases and J dropped 5 bases, with 13 bases sitting between them. Here the CDR3 DNA reads TGTGCCAGCGGTGACGTCCGAGACGAGCAGTACTTC. Translation gives CASGDVRDEQYF.

This chain connects TRBV7-9 to TRBJ1-3; D gene ambiguous. The V and J ends lost 6 bases and 0 bases respectively, with 12 bases between them. The CDR3 is made up of 15 amino acids. Germline V gene sequence: CDR1 SEHNR, CDR2 FQNEAQ (reference sequence). As DNA, the CDR3 is TGTGCCAGCAGTTTCCGGTCGAACTCTGGAAACACCATATATTTT. Protein product: CASSFRSNSGNTIYF.

Here the CDR3 DNA reads TGTGCCAGCAGCCAAGGGGGCGATAACACTGAAGCTTTCTTT. Translating gives CASSQGGDNTEAFF. The chain uses TRBV7-3 and TRBJ1-1, with 7 bases that match TRBD1. CDR1 SGHTA and CDR2 FQGTGA come from the germline V gene. The CDR3 has 14 residues. Trimming at V came to 5 bases and at J to 2 bases, leaving 5 bases not matched to a gene. The complete variable domain, with remaining parts taken from reference TRBV7-3 and TRBJ1-1, reads GAGVSQTPSNKVTEKGKYVELRCDPISGHTALYWYRQSLGQGPEFLIYFQGTGAADDSGLPNDRFFAVRPEGSVSTLKIQRTERGDSAVYLCASSQGGDNTEAFFGQGTRLTVV.

This chain connects TRBV7-9 to TRBJ1-1; possibly TRBD1 for D (5 bases). The CDR3 spans 13 residues. Trimming took 1 base from V and 11 from J, leaving 14 bases between them. The germline V gene encodes CDR1 SEHNR and CDR2 FQNEAQ (reference sequence). The CDR3: CASSLGVTGPAFF. CDR3 coding DNA: TGTGCCAGCAGCTTAGGGGTGACGGGGCCCGCTTTCTTT. Variable domain in full (rest from reference TRBV7-9 and TRBJ1-1): DTGVSQNPRHKITKRGQNVTFRCDPISEHNRLYWYRQTLGQGPEFLTYFQNEAQLEKSRLLSDRFSAERPKGSFSTLEIQRTEQGDSAMYLCASSLGVTGPAFFGQGTRLTVV.

This clonotype was counted many times. The rearrangement uses TRBV5-1 and TRBJ2-5, with no clear D. Germline V CDR1 and CDR2: SGHRS, YFSETQ. V was trimmed by 4 bases and J by 4 bases, leaving 14 bases between them. This CDR3 region has 14 residues. As DNA, the CDR3 is TGCGCCAGCAGCCAAGGAAGGCCAGGAGAGACCCAGTACTTC. The encoded protein is CASSQGRPGETQYF.

As for this clonotype: The junction and the germline gene differ at one end; a read error may be behind it. This chain joins TRBV7-9 and TRBJ1-2; D gene unclear. This CDR3 has 14 amino acids. Germline V gene lookup returns CDR1 SEHNR and CDR2 FQNEAQ (reference sequence). CDR3 residues: CATATPGANYGDTF. Written as DNA, the CDR3 is TGTGCCACAGCCACCCCGGGAGCTAACTATGGCGACACCTTC.

The CDR3 loop reads CASSLGLTGGLGKNIQYF. The CDR3 coding sequence is TGTGCCAGCAGCTTAGGCCTGACAGGGGGCTTGGGCAAAAACATTCAGTACTTC. The chain has TRBV7-2 and TRBJ2-4, with 10 bases that match TRBD1. The germline V gene encodes CDR1 SGHTA and CDR2 FQGNSA. The CDR3 runs to 18 residues. V lost 1 base to trimming and J lost 3 bases; unmatched junction nucleotides: 9.

This clonotype was observed at least ten times. The chain couples TRBV30 to TRBJ1-5, with 7 bases identical to TRBD1. The CDR3 contains 12 residues. Germline CDR1 reads GTSNPN; CDR2 reads SVGIG (reference sequence). CDR3 bases: TGTGCTGCTGGACAGGCGGCTCAGCCCCAGCATTTT. Its translation is CAAGQAAQPQHF.

The J gene is TRBJ2-3, the V gene TRBV7-3, with D uncertain. The CDR3 is 15 residues long. V dropped 1 base and J dropped 2 bases, with 10 bases sitting between them. CDR1 and CDR2 (germline): SGHTA, FQGTGA. CDR3 sequence: CASSLSPTATDTQYF. CDR3 nucleotide sequence: TGTGCCAGCAGCTTAAGCCCCACGGCCACAGATACGCAGTATTTT.

Concerning this clonotype itself: This could be a read error, since a much larger clone is one nucleotide away. The chain employs TRBV7-9 and TRBJ2-1; the match to TRBD2 covers 10 bases. This CDR3 is 15 amino acids long. Trimming at V came to 5 bases and at J to 9 bases, leaving 10 bases not matched to a gene. CDR1 and CDR2 (germline): SEHNR, FQNEAQ (reference sequence). CDR3 region: CASSTSGRAHSEQFF. The DNA of the CDR3 is TGTGCCAGCAGCACAAGCGGGAGGGCCCACAGTGAGCAGTTCTTC.

This clonotype has a handful of counts. This chain's CDR3 is CASSLGEGWSNQPQHF. Here the CDR3 DNA reads TGTGCCAGCAGCTTAGGGGAGGGTTGGAGCAATCAGCCCCAGCATTTT. J is TRBJ1-5 and V is TRBV7-2; no definite D call. Germline loops: CDR1 SGHTA, CDR2 FQGNSA. Trimming took 1 base from V and 1 from J, leaving 11 bases between them. The CDR3 extends over 16 amino acids.

As regards this clonotype: A much larger clonotype is one base distant, so this may be a read error. The missing conserved phenylalanine or tryptophan at the end of this CDR3 makes a read error likely. J is TRBJ1-1 and V is TRBV5-1; D may be TRBD1 (5 bases). With 5 bases removed from V and 1 base from J, the gap between germline ends came to 15 bases. This CDR3 has 15 residues. Germline CDR1 and CDR2: SGHRS and YFSETQ. The CDR3: CASRPSGTPNTEAFV. The CDR3 DNA reads TGCGCCAGCAGGCCCTCCGGGACGCCGAACACTGAAGCTTTCGTT.

Relative to its sample, this clonotype is medium-sized (0.01 to 0.1%). The chain links TRBV20-1 to TRBJ1-1; perhaps TRBD1 as D (5 bases). The CDR3 consists of 17 residues. V lost 6 bases to trimming and J lost 5 bases, with 28 bases between them. Germline V gene data show CDR1 as DFQATT and CDR2 as SNEGSKA (reference sequence). Here the CDR3 DNA reads TGCAGTGCCTCTGGCCAGGGAGGGAAAGGCGGAAGAACTGAAGCTTTCTTT. This translates into CSASGQGGKGGRTEAFF.

At least ten counts were recorded for this clonotype. The rearrangement uses TRBV5-1 and TRBJ1-1; no clear D. There are 15 residues in the CDR3. The germline CDR1 and CDR2 sequences are SGHRS and YFSETQ. V dropped 3 bases and J dropped 1 base, with 13 bases sitting between them. The CDR3 DNA follows: TGCGCCAGCAGCTCCGGAGGGATGAGGAACACTGAAGCTTTCTTT. Protein sequence: CASSSGGMRNTEAFF.

V is TRBV20-1 and J is TRBJ2-1; 7 bases are a match to TRBD2. CDR1 is DFQATT, CDR2 SNEGSKA, per germline (reference sequence). The CDR3 length is 12 residues. V lost 3 bases, J lost 13 bases, and 9 bases stayed unmatched. CDR3 DNA sequence: TGCAGTGCTAGGGAGGGACTAAGGATTCAGTTCTTC. It encodes CSAREGLRIQFF.

The rearrangement uses TRBV7-8 and TRBJ2-1; 15 bases are shared with TRBD2. V gave up 3 bases and J gave up 6 bases; unmatched junction bases: 3. This CDR3 spans 16 amino acids. Germline lookup yields CDR1 SGHVS and CDR2 FQNEAQ. The CDR3 DNA sequence: TGTGCCAGCAGCTTTCGGACTAGCGGGGGGGTCAATGAGCAGTTCTTC. Protein: CASSFRTSGGVNEQFF.

Notes on this clonotype: A much larger clone sits a single nucleotide away, making a read error possible. CDR3 nucleotides: TGTGCCTGCAGCCCCGGAGCCGACCGAAACACCATATATTTT. This codes for CACSPGADRNTIYF. The rearrangement uses TRBV6-5 and TRBJ1-3; D unclear. The CDR3 length is 14 residues. Germline lookup yields CDR1 MNHEY and CDR2 SVGAGI.

Turning to this clonotype: The junction departs from germline at one end; a sequencing error may be responsible. This rearrangement joins TRBV7-3 to TRBJ2-5; either TRBD1 or TRBD2 may supply D (5 bases each). CDR3 length equals 12 residues. Germline loops: CDR1 SGHTA, CDR2 FQGTGA. The CDR3, as DNA: TGTGCCAGCAGCTTATACGGTGGGACCCGGTACTTC. It encodes CASSLYGGTRYF.

This clonotype has a handful of counts. The rearrangement links TRBV6-1 to TRBJ1-2; D gene ambiguous. The germline gives CDR1 MNHNS, CDR2 SASEGT. The CDR3 loop spans 15 amino acids. Deletions cut 3 bases from V and 3 bases from J, with 14 bases between. This chain's CDR3 is CASSDFGDGDYGYTF. The CDR3 DNA sequence: TGTGCCAGCAGTGACTTCGGGGATGGGGACTATGGCTACACCTTC.

The sample holds a few counts of this clonotype. The chain links TRBV3-1 to TRBJ2-1; maybe TRBD2 (6 bases). The germline V gene has CDR1 LGHDT and CDR2 YNNKEL (reference sequence). This CDR3 is 12 amino acids long. V was trimmed by 4 bases and J by 10 bases, leaving 11 bases between them. The CDR3 here is CASSPTGDEQFF. In DNA, the CDR3 is TGTGCCAGCAGCCCAACGGGGGACGAGCAGTTCTTC.

This chain uses TRBV6-7 with TRBJ2-3; 8 bases are shared with TRBD1. TRBV6-7 is an ORF for which the function is uncertain. V lost 0 bases, J lost 8 bases, and 10 bases stayed unmatched. CDR3 length equals 16 residues. In DNA, the CDR3 is TGTGCCAGCAGTTACTCGTACGGGACAGGAATTCGTACGCAGTATTTT. It yields the protein CASSYSYGTGIRTQYF.

This clonotype was seen only a few times. V and J are TRBV11-1 and TRBJ2-2; D is unresolved. Germline CDR1 is SGHAT and CDR2 is FQDESV (reference sequence). The V end was cut by 0 bases, the J end by 4 bases, with 9 bases between. The CDR3 contains 15 residues. This chain's CDR3 is CASSLAVLGTGELFF. CDR3 nucleotides: TGTGCCAGCAGCTTAGCCGTTCTGGGCACCGGGGAGCTGTTTTTT. The whole variable domain, remainder taken from reference TRBV11-1 and TRBJ2-2, is EAEVAQSPRYKITEKSQAVAFWCDPISGHATLYWYRQILGQGPELLVQFQDESVVDDSQLPKDRFSAERLKGVDSTLKIQPAELGDSAMYLCASSLAVLGTGELFFGEGSRLTVL.

The chain employs TRBV5-1 and TRBJ1-2, with D perhaps matching TRBD1 (5 bases). Germline values: CDR1 SGHRS, CDR2 YFSETQ. The V and J ends lost 4 bases and 5 bases respectively, with 18 bases between them. The CDR3 is made up of 15 amino acids. The CDR3 protein is CASSTSLGQIYGYTF. The CDR3 region has the DNA TGCGCCAGCAGCACTTCGTTAGGACAAATTTATGGCTACACCTTC.

This sequence joins TRBV9 and TRBJ2-1, with D tentatively TRBD2 (5 bases). The V end was cut by 4 bases, the J end by 10 bases, with 15 bases between. The CDR3 length is 13 residues. CDR1 and CDR2 (germline): SGDLS, YYNGEE. Here the CDR3 DNA reads TGTGCCAGCAGCCCGCAGGAGGACTCGGAGCAGTTCTTC. Its protein is CASSPQEDSEQFF.

This clonotype was detected ten times or more. The rearrangement joins TRBV29-1 to TRBJ1-3; D is unresolved. The V end lost 4 bases, the J end lost 4 bases, and 5 bases lay between the germline ends. Germline CDR1 is SQVTM and CDR2 is ANQGSEA. This CDR3 has 11 amino acids. CDR3 sequence: CSVVVGNTIYF. CDR3 coding DNA: TGCAGCGTTGTTGTAGGAAACACCATATATTTT. Full variable domain (missing parts from reference TRBV29-1 and TRBJ1-3): SAVISQKPSRDICQRGTSLTIQCQVDSQVTMMFWYRQQPGQSLTLIATANQGSEATYESGFVIDKFPISRPNLTFSTLTVSNMSPEDSSIYLCSVVVGNTIYFGEGSWLTVV.

This clonotype has just a few counts. The chain employs TRBV28 and TRBJ2-3; 7 nucleotides line up with TRBD2. The CDR3 runs 13 residues. After removal of 8 bases from V and 4 bases from J, the junction contained 6 bases not matched to a gene. The germline V gene has CDR1 MDHEN and CDR2 SYDVKM. Written as DNA, the CDR3 is TGTGCCAGCGTTCGCGGGGGATCAGATACGCAGTATTTT. Its translation: CASVRGGSDTQYF.

This clonotype was observed at least ten times. This chain connects TRBV11-2 to TRBJ2-1; TRBD2 agrees at 7 bases. The CDR3 is made up of 17 amino acids. Germline CDR1 is SGHAT and CDR2 is FQNNGV. Germline trimming cut 5 bases from V and 3 bases from J; bases unmatched to any gene: 13. The CDR3: CASSPPLRTRIYNEQFF. In DNA form, the CDR3 reads TGTGCCAGCAGCCCTCCCCTGAGGACTAGGATCTACAATGAGCAGTTCTTC.